A selection of T cell receptor beta chains follows, all from one sample in a study of T-cell memory formation after mild COVID-19. A single record per CDR3 protein comes from TCRdb applying MiXCR to the 5' RACE reads. The table includes approximately 350,000 distinct CDR3 sequences, around 28% detected once. Sequencing was done on a sample of PBMCs or a T cell subset sorted from them (not recorded which). Receptors were obtained from an adult woman who had mild COVID-19 (a few samples of this study predate the infection). Cell type and time point are not known. Both conserved end residues are part of each CDR3. A D gene is named only where the DNA matches it firmly. Part of the rows lack a size; the others show once, few, many or a class for expanded clones.

size	V	D	J	DNA	CDR3
few	TRBV10-3	TRBD2	TRBJ2-3	TGTGCCACCGGGGGGGGGAAAGATACGCAGTATTTT	CATGGGKDTQYF
few	TRBV20-1	NA	TRBJ1-5	TGCAGTGCTAGGACAAGGAGCAATCAGCCCCAGCATTTT	CSARTRSNQPQHF
NA	TRBV4-1	TRBD2	TRBJ2-2	TGCGCCAGCAGCCACAGCGGGGGGGACCTAAACACCGGGGAGCTGTTTTTT	CASSHSGGDLNTGELFF
NA	TRBV7-9	NA	TRBJ1-2	TGTGCCAGCAGGTCAGACTCTAACTATGGCTACACCTTC	CASRSDSNYGYTF
NA	TRBV29-1	TRBD1	TRBJ1-2	TGCAGCGTTGAATTGGACAGGGGGCGTGATGGCTACACCTTC	CSVELDRGRDGYTF
few	TRBV20-1	TRBD1	TRBJ1-1	TGCAGGACAGGGGCAATGAACACTGAAGCTTTCTTT	CRTGAMNTEAFF
NA	TRBV25-1	TRBD2	TRBJ2-3	TGTGCCAGCAGTGGGGGACTAGCGGGGGAGCAAGATAAAGATACGCAGTATTTT	CASSGGLAGEQDKDTQYF
few	TRBV27	TRBD2	TRBJ2-1	TGTGCCAGCAGAAGGACTAGCGGAACAGAGGAGTTCTTC	CASRRTSGTEEFF
once	TRBV4-1	TRBD1	TRBJ2-2	TGCGCCAGCAGCCAGTGGACAGGGGGGAACACCGGGGAGCTGTTTTTT	CASSQWTGGNTGELFF
many	TRBV29-1	NA	TRBJ2-3	TGCAGCGCCTGCGGGGCTAGCACAGATACGCAGTATTTT	CSACGASTDTQYF
NA	TRBV20-1	NA	TRBJ2-3	TGCAGTGCTAGAGGTGACAGGTCCACAGATACGCAGTATTTT	CSARGDRSTDTQYF
few	TRBV5-5	NA	TRBJ2-7	TGTGCCAGCAGTTCCGGGCCCCCCAGCGGGTACTTC	CASSSGPPSGYF
few	TRBV7-9	NA	TRBJ2-1	TGTGCCAGCAGCTTAGAACCGATGGTGACGGGTCAGGAGCAGTTCTTC	CASSLEPMVTGQEQFF
NA	TRBV4-2	TRBD1	TRBJ2-5	TGTGCCAGCAGCCCTCCGGGGACAGGGAAAGAGACCCAGTACTTC	CASSPPGTGKETQYF
few	TRBV20-1	NA	TRBJ1-3	TGCAGTGCTAAGGGGAACTCTGGAAACACCATATATTTT	CSAKGNSGNTIYF
NA	TRBV12-3/TRBV12-4	NA	TRBJ2-1	TGTGCCAGCAGTTTAGCGGGACCCGGCTACAATGAGCAGTTCTTC	CASSLAGPGYNEQFF
NA	TRBV7-9	NA	TRBJ2-2	TGTGCCAGCAGCTCGACTGCCGGGGAGCTGTTTTTT	CASSSTAGELFF
few	TRBV14	NA	TRBJ1-2	TGTGCCAGCAGCCACCACGGGGAGAGATTTTTAGGCTACACCTTC	CASSHHGERFLGYTF
many	TRBV18	TRBD1	TRBJ2-1	TGTGCCAGCCTTGGGACAGGGGCCCTCCCCTACAATGAGCAGTTCTTC	CASLGTGALPYNEQFF
many	TRBV6-2/TRBV6-3	NA	TRBJ2-1	TGTGCCAGCAGTTACGATGGTAGGGAGCAGTTCTTC	CASSYDGREQFF
few	TRBV12-3/TRBV12-4	TRBD1	TRBJ2-3	TGTGCCAGCACCTCGACAGGGGGGACAGATACGCAGTATTTT	CASTSTGGTDTQYF
NA	TRBV11-3	TRBD2	TRBJ2-3	TGTGCCAGCAGCCGGGGGGACTACAATCCTAGCACAGATACGCAGTATTTT	CASSRGDYNPSTDTQYF
NA	TRBV6-4	TRBD2	TRBJ2-1	TGTGCCAGCAGTGAGACTAGCGGGGGGTACAATGAGCAGTTCTTC	CASSETSGGYNEQFF